A single sample is the source of the 8 T cell receptor beta chains below, sequenced in a study of T cells in localized non-small cell lung cancer. Sequenced by immunoSEQ multiplex PCR; TCRdb stores in-frame clones only, minus some. The data contain approximately 15,000 clones, more than 80% of them singletons. The sample here was peripheral blood, taken before any cancer treatment. The receptors were gathered from a woman aged 35-75 years with stage I lung adenocarcinoma.

V is TRBV2 and J is TRBJ1-6, with D unresolved. Per the germline V gene, CDR1 is SNHLY and CDR2 is FYNNEI. V was clipped by 0 bases and J by 13 bases, with 7 bases between them. There are 12 residues in the CDR3. The CDR3 coding sequence is TGTGCCAGCAGTGAAGCGCCGACGCCCCTCCACTTT. It is translated as CASSEAPTPLHF.

Points on this clone: At one end, the junction sequence differs from germline, possibly due to a read error. Other DNA sequences within the sample encode an identical CDR3. The genes are TRBV7-2 and TRBJ1-3; D is unclear. The CDR3 covers 16 residues. Germline assignment: CDR1 SGHTA and CDR2 FQGNSA. The CDR3 reads CASSPRTASAGNTIYF. The CDR3 DNA follows: TGTGCCAGCAGCCCCAGGACTGCCTCGGCCGGAAACACCATATACTTT.

Written as DNA, the CDR3 is TGTGCCAGCAGTTGGACAGGGGGCTTCTCCTATAATTCACCCCTCCACTTT. As protein: CASSWTGGFSYNSPLHF. This chain links TRBV25-1 with TRBJ1-6; TRBD1 agrees at 11 bases. V lost 5 bases, J lost 0 bases, and 3 bases stayed unmatched. This CDR3 region has 17 residues. The germline V gene encodes CDR1 MGHDK and CDR2 SYGVNS.

This sequence joins TRBV30 and TRBJ2-3; 7 positions agree with TRBD2. The V gene end was trimmed by 0 bases and the J gene end by 1 base; junction bases not matched to a gene: 7. The germline gives CDR1 GTSNPN, CDR2 SVGIG (reference sequence). The CDR3 totals 16 residues. CDR3 DNA: TGTGCCTGGAGTGTACTCCGCGCGGGGGGCACAGATACGCAGTATTTT. This gives the protein CAWSVLRAGGTDTQYF.

CDR3 in amino acids: CASSQRGGSRAEAFF. As DNA, the CDR3 is TGTGCCAGCAGCCAAAGGGGTGGGAGTAGGGCTGAAGCTTTCTTT. The gene calls are TRBV14 and TRBJ1-1; the D gene is possibly TRBD1 (5 bases). This CDR3 spans 15 amino acids. Germline V gene lookup returns CDR1 SGHDN and CDR2 FVKESK. V was clipped by 2 bases and J by 6 bases, with 16 bases between them. The complete variable domain, with remaining parts taken from reference TRBV14 and TRBJ1-1, reads EAGVTQFPSHSVIEKGQTVTLRCDPISGHDNLYWYRRVMGKEIKFLLHFVKESKQDESGMPNNRFLAERTGGTYSTLKVQPAELEDSGVYFCASSQRGGSRAEAFFGQGTRLTVV.

This clone showed up just a few times. V gene TRBV5-1 combines with J gene TRBJ2-7, with D hard to call. The CDR3 is made up of 15 amino acids. In germline, CDR1 is SGHRS, CDR2 YFSETQ. Trimming stripped 4 bases from V and 7 bases from J, with 21 bases between. The chain's CDR3 is CASSARTPETDEQYF. DNA for the CDR3: TGCGCCAGCAGCGCCAGAACCCCAGAAACGGATGAGCAGTACTTC. Together with reference TRBV5-1 and TRBJ2-7, the CDR3 gives the full variable domain: KAGVTQTPRYLIKTRGQQVTLSCSPISGHRSVSWYQQTPGQGLQFLFEYFSETQRNKGNFPGRFSGRQFSNSRSEMNVSTLELGDSALYLCASSARTPETDEQYFGPGTRLTVT.

This chain joins TRBV7-9 and TRBJ1-4; 8 bases are shared with TRBD1. The CDR3 has 15 residues. With V trimmed by 5 bases and J by 4 bases, 6 bases remained unmatched. CDR1 SEHNR and CDR2 FQNEAQ come from the germline V gene (reference sequence). The DNA of the CDR3 is TGTGCCAGCAGCCCCCTAGGACAGGGTAATGAAAAACTGTTTTTT. Translated: CASSPLGQGNEKLFF.

DNA of the CDR3: TGTGCCATCAGAAAGGTACAGGGTAACTATGGCTACACCTTC. Its protein is CAIRKVQGNYGYTF. This chain joins TRBV10-3 and TRBJ1-2; possibly TRBD1 for D (6 bases). In germline, CDR1 is ENHRY, CDR2 SYGVKD. Trimming removed 6 bases from V and 1 base from J, with 12 bases in between. The CDR3 is 14 amino acids.